This note documents a single T cell receptor beta chain sequence. This clone occurred once. Its antigen target is currently unknown. No base-level quality is on record; no much larger clone is a single base apart. These data come from a study of blood T cell repertoires in COVID-19 (TCRdb year 2020). Notes on the research overall: The collaborator samples originated in the United States, Italy and Spain and spanned the acute and convalescent phases of COVID-19. The material from the prospective study consisted of cDNA or gDNA derived from T cells, B-cell-depleted T cells, or PBMCs. Deeply sampled blood TCRbeta repertoires from subjects exposed to, actively infected with, or recovered from COVID-19 were included in the dataset. The repertoires were made available in a free public database intended to serve as a resource for research on the immune response to SARS-CoV-2. Samples came from the ongoing ImmuneRACE study (first 160 participants) plus 1,254 subjects from 6 global collaborators. A de-identified subject ID, COVID-19 status, age in years and sex were almost always included in the sample metadata. HLA class I and class II types, where available, came from metadata supplied by the sample provider rather than from assay-based typing. General findings and caveats noted by the study authors: Clinical and demographic metadata were provided uncurated, with the amount varying by source and participant.

Each collaborating institution followed its own protocols to collect whole blood in K2EDTA tubes. For TCRbeta analysis, collaborators shipped samples as frozen whole blood, isolated PBMCs, or DNA extracted from either of those sample types. The CDR3 runs 16 amino acids, cysteine and phenylalanine included. Only the CDR3 DNA is retained, 48 bases long and in frame from the first base. From the germline V gene, CDR1 is SGHTA and CDR2 is FQGNSA. V is pruned by 2 bases and J by 5 bases, leaving 7 bases of the junction without a gene match. TCRbeta CDR3 regions were amplified from genomic DNA using the immunoSEQ Assay, a bias-controlled multiplex PCR. As for how the authors treated the data: The number of nucleated cells in each sample was estimated by amplification of reference gene primers within the assay. Sequence reads were collapsed and filtered to measure the absolute abundance of every unique TCRbeta CDR3 rearrangement. For each sample, productive Simpson clonality was calculated as the square root of Simpson's diversity index over productive rearrangements. The immuneACCESS repertoire file appears here via TCRdb, limited to in-frame rearrangements. These files lack a portion of the clones; in checked studies, under half of the deficit traces to unresolved V genes, and the cause of the others is not known. V and J calls and clone size come straight from that table; D and trimming were deduced from the DNA. This sample holds approximately 100,000 clones; about 83% were observed only once. Roughly 25% of the sample is in the top ten clones.

Sequencing was performed on peripheral blood. This clonotype originated in a human donor in a cohort sampled during active COVID-19. The chain is made from TRBV7-2 and TRBJ2-2; 8 bases in the middle match TRBD1. The CDR3: CASSLIGRGPTGELFF. The nucleotide sequence reads as follows: TGTGCCAGCAGCTTAATAGGCAGGGGGCCAACCGGGGAGCTGTTTTTT.